These 21 T cell receptor beta chains were all obtained from the same sample, sequenced in a study (dated by TCRdb to between 2015 and 2016). The library relied on 5' RACE. These reads were obtained on an Illumina MiSeq. The raw public data were reprocessed by TCRdb itself: fastp quality trimming at Q25, MiXCR clonotype calling, in-frame beta chains only. Every entry covers one CDR3 protein and lists the most common genes and DNA from its rows. This sample is represented by 52,000 or so distinct CDR3 sequences; about 20% of them were singletons. The top ten hold 3% to 4% of the sample. Cells that were CD4+CD25+CD127-/low were isolated as Tregs. Sequencing was carried out using tumor-infiltrating Tregs sorted from the breast tumor. These TCRs come from a female donor with breast cancer.

This clonotype has ten or more counts. The chain's CDR3 is CASSRTGTFEMNTEAFF. The CDR3 region has the DNA TGTGCCAGCAGCCGGACAGGGACCTTTGAAATGAACACTGAAGCTTTCTTT. V and J are TRBV11-3 and TRBJ1-1, with 8 bases aligning to TRBD1. There are 17 residues in the CDR3. Per germline, CDR1 SGHNT and CDR2 YENEEA. The V and J ends lost 5 bases and 0 bases, in that order; junction bases with no gene match: 11. The variable domain in full, with the rest retrieved from reference TRBV11-3 and TRBJ1-1, is EAGVVQSPRYKIIEKKQPVAFWCNPISGHNTLYWYLQNLGQGPELLIRYENEEAVDDSQLPKDRFSAERLKGVDSTLKIQPAELGDSAVYLCASSRTGTFEMNTEAFFGQGTRLTVV.

In DNA form, the CDR3 reads TGCAGCGCGGTAGGGTGGACAGGCCGGTGGAACACCGGGGAGCTGTTTTTT. Translated: CSAVGWTGRWNTGELFF. This chain joins TRBV29-1 and TRBJ2-2; 7 bases line up with TRBD1. The V segment lost 7 bases and the J segment 1 base; nucleotides outside the gene matches: 15. Germline V gives CDR1 SQVTM, CDR2 ANQGSEA. The CDR3 has 17 residues.

The chain couples TRBV24-1 to TRBJ2-1; D not certain. V was shortened by 2 bases and J by 0 bases, with 7 bases between the two germline ends. The CDR3 is 15 amino acids. Germline V gene sequence: CDR1 KGHDR, CDR2 SFDVKD. Here the CDR3 reads CATSDYSNSYNEQFF. Written as DNA, the CDR3 is TGTGCCACCAGTGATTATAGTAACTCCTACAATGAGCAGTTCTTC.

The CDR3 DNA reads as TGTGCCTCGTCGTCGGGGGGCTCCGGAAACACCATATATTTT. Translated, it gives CASSSGGSGNTIYF. The chain is built from TRBV30 and TRBJ1-3, with D possibly TRBD1 on 6 matching bases. V was clipped by 7 bases and J by 4 bases, with 17 bases between them. Germline assignment: CDR1 GTSNPN and CDR2 SVGIG (reference sequence). The CDR3 contains 14 residues. Complete variable domain (other parts from reference TRBV30 and TRBJ1-3): SQTIHQWPATLVQPVGSPLSLECTVEGTSNPNLYWYRQAAGRGLQLLFYSVGIGQISSEVPQNLSASRPQDRQFILSSKKLLLSDSGFYLCASSSGGSGNTIYFGEGSWLTVV.

The CDR3 coding sequence is TGTGCCAGCAGCTTTGGGTCAGTCGGCGAGCAGTACTTC. Translation: CASSFGSVGEQYF. The V gene is TRBV7-3, the J gene TRBJ2-7; D is ambiguous. The CDR3 totals 13 residues. In germline, CDR1 is SGHTA, CDR2 FQGTGA. V was clipped by 3 bases and J by 6 bases, with 12 bases between them. Supplemented by reference TRBV7-3 and TRBJ2-7, the full variable domain reads GAGVSQTPSNKVTEKGKYVELRCDPISGHTALYWYRQSLGQGPEFLIYFQGTGAADDSGLPNDRFFAVRPEGSVSTLKIQRTERGDSAVYLCASSFGSVGEQYFGPGTRLTVT.

Ten or more counts support this clonotype. This sequence joins TRBV5-1 and TRBJ1-1; D is ambiguous. The CDR3 consists of 14 residues. Germline-derived CDR1 and CDR2 are SGHRS and YFSETQ. The V end was cut by 0 bases, the J end by 5 bases, with 11 bases between. CDR3 sequence (DNA): TGCGCCAGCAGCTTGGAGGGCAGAGGTACTGAAGCTTTCTTT. Its protein product is CASSLEGRGTEAFF.

This clonotype came up many times. The V gene is TRBV6-1, the J gene TRBJ1-1; TRBD1 matches 7 bases. CDR3 size: 14 residues. CDR1 and CDR2 (germline): MNHNS, SASEGT. V shed 4 bases and J 1 base; nucleotides not matched to a gene: 3. The CDR3 sequence is CASSVGTANTEAFF. CDR3 DNA: TGTGCCAGCAGTGTCGGGACAGCGAACACTGAAGCTTTCTTT.

The chain joins TRBV5-1 to TRBJ2-2; the D call may be TRBD1 or TRBD2 (5 bases each). The CDR3 is made up of 18 amino acids. Germline assignment: CDR1 SGHRS and CDR2 YFSETQ. V was shortened by 1 base and J by 0 bases, with 16 bases between the two germline ends. The CDR3 here is CASSLRVRDHSNTGELFF. The CDR3 coding sequence is TGCGCCAGCAGCTTGAGGGTCCGGGACCACTCGAACACCGGGGAGCTGTTTTTT.

A few counts support this clonotype. DNA for the CDR3: TGTGCCAGCAGCCGGGTAACGGCCACTTACGAGCAGTACTTC. Protein product: CASSRVTATYEQYF. The rearrangement uses TRBV2 and TRBJ2-7, with D hard to call. The CDR3 is made up of 14 amino acids. V was cut by 6 bases and J by 4 bases, with 16 bases left in between. Germline V gene sequence: CDR1 SNHLY, CDR2 FYNNEI.

With regard to this clonotype: A clone one base away is much larger, so this may be a read error. V and J are TRBV5-1 and TRBJ2-7; D call uncertain. The CDR3 runs 14 residues. CDR1 and CDR2 from the germline V gene are SGHRS and YFSETQ. The V end lost 0 bases, the J end lost 10 bases, and 17 bases lay between the germline ends. In DNA form, the CDR3 reads TGCGCCAGCAGCTTGGACGGAGAGCAAGAGACCCAGTACGTC. Its translation is CASSLDGEQETQYV.

Turning to this clonotype: A much larger clone sits a single nucleotide away, making a read error possible. This likely comes from a read error, as the CDR3 has no conserved phenylalanine or tryptophan at its end. The chain uses TRBV5-1 and TRBJ2-4; D might be TRBD2 (5 bases). Germline V gives CDR1 SGHRS, CDR2 YFSETQ. This CDR3 contains 13 residues. V lost 2 bases, J lost 8 bases, and 11 bases lay in between. This CDR3 is CASSFRSGDIQYV. DNA of the CDR3: TGCGCCAGCAGCTTTCGGTCCGGGGACATTCAGTACGTC.

The CDR3, as DNA: TGTGCCAGCAGCCCGATCCAACTAGCGGGGCAAGAGACCCAGTACTTC. Translating it yields CASSPIQLAGQETQYF. V gene TRBV7-2 combines with J gene TRBJ2-5; 10 bases map to TRBD2. Germline V CDR1 and CDR2: SGHTA, FQGNSA. The CDR3 has 16 residues. V was pared by 5 bases and J by 2 bases, with 8 bases of the junction left unmatched.

As to this clonotype: This CDR3 fails to terminate in the conserved phenylalanine or tryptophan, so it likely reflects a read error. The chain combines TRBV4-1 with TRBJ2-1, with D hard to call. Germline-derived CDR1 and CDR2 are MGHRA and YSYEKL. The CDR3 sequence is 13 residues long. V lost 0 bases and J lost 7, with 7 bases in between. CDR3 in DNA: TGCGCCAGCAGCCAAGAACTGTGGAATGAGCAGTTCTAC. Its translation is CASSQELWNEQFY.

The chain has TRBV7-2 and TRBJ2-1; TRBD2 might be the D (5 bases). V was trimmed by 1 base and J by 5 bases, leaving 9 bases between them. Germline loops: CDR1 SGHTA, CDR2 FQGNSA. This CDR3 spans 14 amino acids. The CDR3 here is CASSLGPGNNEQFF. The CDR3 DNA reads TGTGCCAGCAGCTTAGGGCCGGGGAACAATGAGCAGTTCTTC.

At least ten counts were recorded for this clonotype. The chain has TRBV7-3 and TRBJ2-5, with TRBD1 identical over 8 bases. The germline gives CDR1 SGHTA, CDR2 FQGTGA. The trim removed 5 bases at V and 5 bases at J, leaving 4 bases unmatched. This CDR3 has 13 amino acids. CDR3 in amino acids: CASSPRTGETQYF. CDR3 DNA: TGTGCCAGCAGCCCAAGGACAGGGGAGACCCAGTACTTC.

By sample share, this clonotype is medium-sized (0.01 to 0.1%). The chain joins TRBV7-3 to TRBJ2-5; D uncertain. Germline V gene sequence: CDR1 SGHTA, CDR2 FQGTGA. Trimming took off 5 bases at V and 0 bases at J, with 7 bases between the two ends. The CDR3 contains 13 residues. The CDR3 nucleotides read TGTGCCAGCAGCCGAGACAACCAAGAGACCCAGTACTTC. Its translation is CASSRDNQETQYF.

This clonotype was detected many times. J is TRBJ2-1 and V is TRBV25-1; no definite D call. Germline CDR1 is MGHDK and CDR2 is SYGVNS. This CDR3 is built from 13 residues. V gave up 2 bases and J gave up 6 bases, with 8 bases separating them. In nucleotides, the CDR3 is TGTGCCAGCAGTGAAGGGTTCGGCAATGAGCAGTTCTTC. Translating it yields CASSEGFGNEQFF.

Comments on this clonotype: Possible read error: a much larger clone is one base away. This rearrangement joins TRBV7-2 to TRBJ1-2; 7 positions agree with TRBD1. Germline loops: CDR1 SGHTA, CDR2 FQGNSA. The CDR3 sequence is 14 residues long. The trim removed 5 bases at V and 7 bases at J, leaving 10 bases unmatched. The CDR3 nucleotides read TGTGCCAGCAGCGCACAGACAGGGTCCTTTGGCTACACCTTC. This sequence encodes CASSAQTGSFGYTF. Based on the CDR3 plus reference TRBV7-2 and TRBJ1-2, the full variable domain is GAGVSQSPSNKVTEKGKDVELRCDPISGHTALYWYRQSLGQGLEFLIYFQGNSAPDKSGLPSDRFSAERTGGSVSTLTIQRTQQEDSAVYLCASSAQTGSFGYTFGSGTRLTVV.

This clonotype has a handful of counts. The chain employs TRBV9 and TRBJ1-2; no clear D gene. Trimming left V 0 bases short and J 3 bases short, with 12 bases between. The CDR3 contains 15 residues. CDR1 and CDR2 from the germline V gene are SGDLS and YYNGEE. CDR3 nucleotides: TGTGCCAGCAGCGTAGGTGCGGGCGCGGACTATGGCTACACCTTC. Translation: CASSVGAGADYGYTF. Full variable domain (missing parts from reference TRBV9 and TRBJ1-2): DSGVTQTPKHLITATGQRVTLRCSPRSGDLSVYWYQQSLDQGLQFLIQYYNGEERAKGNILERFSAQQFPDLHSELNLSSLELGDSALYFCASSVGAGADYGYTFGSGTRLTVV.

In its sample, this clonotype was seen many times. The chain has TRBV20-1 and TRBJ1-3; weak D call: TRBD1 (6 bases). The CDR3 consists of 15 residues. Germline lookup yields CDR1 DFQATT and CDR2 SNEGSKA (reference sequence). V was cut by 3 bases and J by 2 bases, with 14 bases left in between. The CDR3 nucleotides are TGCAGTGCTAGCCACCGGGACACCCCTGGAAACACCATATATTTT. Translation: CSASHRDTPGNTIYF.

The sample holds a few counts of this clonotype. A much larger clone differs by one base, so this may be a read error. V gene TRBV5-1 combines with J gene TRBJ2-2; a weak D match, TRBD2 (6 bases). Germline V gene sequence: CDR1 SGHRS, CDR2 YFSETQ. The CDR3 is 14 amino acids. The CDR3 DNA is TGCGCCAGCAGCTTGGACCCAGACACCGGGGGGCTGTTTTTT. This gives the protein CASSLDPDTGGLFF. The whole variable domain, filled in from reference TRBV5-1 and TRBJ2-2, reads KAGVTQTPRYLIKTRGQQVTLSCSPISGHRSVSWYQQTPGQGLQFLFEYFSETQRNKGNFPGRFSGRQFSNSRSEMNVSTLELGDSALYLCASSLDPDTGGLFFGEGSRLTVL.